The text below deals with one TCR beta chain. Its antigen is not identified. Alongside a J-beta primer mix, a sample-barcoded 5' primer served in a second PCR lasting about 7 to 11 cycles. TCRdb re-called the 5' RACE reads with MiXCR, one entry per CDR3 protein. This table has roughly 1,500,000 distinct CDR3 sequences, about 32% appearing once. The sample comes from a study of blood T cells in healthy people across ages. Trimming pared 0 bases from V and 5 bases from J, leaving 13 bases between. The CDR3 sequence is 15 residues long. Germline assignment: CDR1 SGHRS and CDR2 YFSETQ. Overall study results and limits: Since the PBMCs were unsorted, naive and antigen-experienced cells could not be conclusively compared.

What was sequenced was blood. The source is a woman under 40 in good health. This chain uses TRBV5-1 with TRBJ2-3; D is unresolved. Written as DNA, the CDR3 is TGCGCCAGCAGCTTGGGCAGAGTTGCAATAGATACGCAGTATTTT. Translation: CASSLGRVAIDTQYF. Variable domain in full (rest from reference TRBV5-1 and TRBJ2-3): KAGVTQTPRYLIKTRGQQVTLSCSPISGHRSVSWYQQTPGQGLQFLFEYFSETQRNKGNFPGRFSGRQFSNSRSEMNVSTLELGDSALYLCASSLGRVAIDTQYFGPGTRLTVL.